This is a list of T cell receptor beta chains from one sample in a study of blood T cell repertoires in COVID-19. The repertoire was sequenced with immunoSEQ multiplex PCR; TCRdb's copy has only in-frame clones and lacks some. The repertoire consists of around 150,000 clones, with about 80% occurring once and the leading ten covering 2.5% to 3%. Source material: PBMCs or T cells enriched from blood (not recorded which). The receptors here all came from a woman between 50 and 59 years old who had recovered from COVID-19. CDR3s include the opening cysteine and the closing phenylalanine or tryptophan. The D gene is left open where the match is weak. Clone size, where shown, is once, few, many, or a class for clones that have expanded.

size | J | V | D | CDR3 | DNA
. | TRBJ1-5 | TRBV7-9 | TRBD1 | CASSPSTGAGNQPQHF | TGTGCCAGCAGCCCTTCGACAGGGGCAGGCAATCAGCCCCAGCATTTT
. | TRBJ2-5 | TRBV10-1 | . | CASSELGRETQYF | TGCGCCAGCAGTGAACTCGGGAGAGAGACCCAGTACTTC
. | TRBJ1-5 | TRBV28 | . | CASSPVNQPQHF | TGTGCCAGCAGTCCAGTTAATCAGCCCCAGCATTTT
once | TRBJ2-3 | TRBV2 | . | CASSGRFTDTQYF | TGTGCCAGCAGTGGCAGGTTCACAGATACGCAGTATTTT
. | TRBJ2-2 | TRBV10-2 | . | CASSPTSSPTHTGELFF | TGCGCCAGCAGTCCCACAAGTTCCCCAACCCACACCGGGGAGCTGTTTTTT
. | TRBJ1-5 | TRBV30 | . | CAWSATGDQPQHF | TGTGCCTGGAGCGCTACAGGTGACCAGCCCCAGCATTTT
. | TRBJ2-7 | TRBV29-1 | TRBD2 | CSAIAGISYEQYF | TGCAGCGCCATAGCGGGGATCTCCTACGAGCAGTACTTC
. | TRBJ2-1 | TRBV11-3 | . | CASSPGGGFNEQFF | TGTGCCAGCAGCCCCGGAGGAGGATTCAATGAGCAGTTCTTC
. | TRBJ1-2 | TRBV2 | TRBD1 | CASRRDRDRGGYTF | TGTGCCAGCAGGAGGGACAGGGATCGCGGGGGCTACACCTTC
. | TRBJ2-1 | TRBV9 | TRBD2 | CASSVNSGGPYNEQFF | TGTGCCAGCAGCGTAAATAGCGGGGGGCCCTACAATGAGCAGTTCTTC
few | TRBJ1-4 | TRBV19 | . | CASSKAGNNEKLFF | TGTGCCAGTAGTAAGGCAGGGAATAATGAAAAACTGTTTTTT
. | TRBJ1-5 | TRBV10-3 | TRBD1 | CAISVGQGGNQPQHF | TGTGCCATCAGTGTTGGACAGGGCGGCAATCAGCCCCAGCATTTT
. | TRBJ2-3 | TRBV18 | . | CASSRSSGADTQYF | TGTGCCAGCTCACGCTCCTCGGGGGCAGATACGCAGTATTTT
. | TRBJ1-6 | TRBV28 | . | CASTTPLGGAGYNSPLHF | TGTGCCAGCACGACCCCCCTGGGAGGGGCTGGCTATAATTCACCCCTCCACTTT